Following are 8 T cell receptor delta chains from one sample sequenced in a study of Vδ1+ human thymocytes. Findings of the study overall: In the thymus, TRG and TRD repertoires looked highly polyclonal with Gaussian CDR3 lengths.

These receptors' antigens are unknown. RNA was extracted from the cells and then reverse transcribed. Multiplex PCR used pooled V-gene forward primers and a constant-region reverse primer to amplify CDR3s. TCRdb reanalysed the multiplex PCR reads with CATT. The sample carries about 75,000 delta-chain clones, approximately 34% recorded once. Sequencing used Vdelta1+ gamma-delta thymocytes from the thymus. Subset described: FACS-sorted CD3+ TCRalphabeta- TCRVdelta1+ TCRVdelta2- thymocytes. Receptor source: a boy under three years old who had congenital heart surgery.

J is TRDJ1 and V is TRDV1; 12 bases fit TRDD3. The J segment lost 3 bases and the V segment lost 4 bases, leaving 15 bases of the junction unmatched. The CDR3 sequence is 19 residues long. CDR1 is TSWWSYY and CDR2 is QGS in the germline V gene. CDR3 bases: TGTGCTCTTGGGGTCTTTTATCATCTGGGGGATACGATCGCCGATAAACTCATCTTT. Amino acid sequence: CALGVFYHLGDTIADKLIF.

This clone showed up just a few times. Other DNA sequences in the sample encode the same CDR3. The chain has TRDV1 and TRDJ1; the match to TRDD3 covers 9 bases. J gave up 10 bases and V 5 bases, and 23 bases lay outside the gene matches. This CDR3 has 18 residues. The germline V gene encodes CDR1 TSWWSYY and CDR2 QGS. The CDR3 reads CALGSADAGGFYDKRLIF. The DNA for the CDR3 is TGTGCTCTTGGGTCTGCAGATGCTGGGGGATTCTACGATAAACGACTCATCTTT.

The V and J genes are TRDV1 and TRDJ1; 9 positions match TRDD2. With 0 bases clipped from V and 4 bases from J, the junction kept 27 bases outside the gene matches. CDR1 and CDR2 from the germline V gene are TSWWSYY and QGS. The CDR3 has 23 amino acids. CDR3 sequence reads: CALGELWRASLPTLGDGYDKLIF. CDR3 sequence (DNA): TGTGCTCTTGGGGAACTATGGCGGGCCTCCCTTCCTACGTTGGGGGACGGATACGATAAACTCATCTTT.

The V and J genes are TRDV1 and TRDJ1; 7 nucleotides line up with TRDD2. The CDR3 runs to 23 residues. Germline assignment: CDR1 TSWWSYY and CDR2 QGS. The V gene end was trimmed by 2 bases and the J gene end by 0 bases; junction bases not matched to a gene: 27. In DNA, the CDR3 is TGTGCTCTTGGGGAATTGGGTTCCTACGGTCTGGATAAAACCTTGATGTACACCGATAAACTCATCTTT. This gives the protein CALGELGSYGLDKTLMYTDKLIF.

To note about this clone: The identical CDR3 is also encoded by other nucleotide sequences in the sample. This chain links TRDV1 with TRDJ1; the D is unclear. V lost 0 bases to trimming and J lost 0 bases, with 8 bases between them. Germline V gene sequence: CDR1 TSWWSYY, CDR2 QGS. This CDR3 comprises 15 residues. In nucleotides, the CDR3 is TGTGCTCTTGGGGAACTCCCCCCGTACACCGATAAACTCATCTTT. Its protein product is CALGELPPYTDKLIF.

The chain uses TRDV1 and TRDJ1; TRDD3 matches at 13 bases. Germline trimming cut 2 bases from V and 0 bases from J; bases unmatched to any gene: 30. CDR3 length: 26 amino acids. CDR1 is TSWWSYY and CDR2 is QGS in the germline V gene. The CDR3 DNA follows: TGTGCTCTTGGGGAAGAGGTACCGTACAGCCCTTTATCCTTTACTGGGGGATACGGGTACACCGATAAACTCATCTTT. It translates to CALGEEVPYSPLSFTGGYGYTDKLIF.

Comment on this clone: A junction boundary mismatches the germline segment, possibly from a read error. This chain links TRDV1 with TRDJ1; 12 nucleotides agree with TRDD3. Germline V gene lookup returns CDR1 TSWWSYY and CDR2 QGS. The CDR3 has 22 amino acids. The DNA of the CDR3 is TGCGCTCTTGGGGAACCCCTACCTCCCGCTACTGGGGGATACCCCTACACCGATAAACTCATCTTT. Protein: CALGEPLPPATGGYPYTDKLIF.

This clone occurred a few times. The chain links TRDV1 to TRDJ1; 10 bases match TRDD3. Germline-derived CDR1 and CDR2 are TSWWSYY and QGS. CDR3 size: 22 residues. Trimming removed 2 bases from V and 3 bases from J; junction bases left unmatched: 24. CDR3 nucleotides: TGTGCTCTTGGGGAAAAGAGAGGCCCCCTTGTTCCCCTGGGGGATAAAGCCGATAAACTCATCTTT. It encodes CALGEKRGPLVPLGDKADKLIF.